This TCR beta chain was retrieved from a study of response to subunit inactivated influenza vaccine. The study, taken as a whole, reports: Few new T cells, the authors suggested, are recruited by each seasonal influenza vaccination.

TCRdb re-called the RT-PCR reads through MiXCR, storing one row per CDR3 protein. The sample has 750,000 to 850,000 distinct CDR3 sequences, under 20% seen once. Of note for this clonotype: Its antigen is not identified.

V shed 0 bases, J shed 5 bases, and the junction held 7 bases outside the gene matches. The CDR3 sequence is 16 residues long. Per germline, CDR1 KGHDR and CDR2 SFDVKD. V is TRBV24-1 and J is TRBJ2-3, with 7 nucleotides matching TRBD2. This clonotype was sampled from a man aged 50-60 years who received an inactivated influenza vaccine. The sequencing used PBMCs from blood, collected 5 days after vaccination. The CDR3 protein is CATSDLTQRGGDTQYF. CDR3 sequence (DNA): TGTGCCACCAGTGATTTGACTCAGCGGGGTGGAGATACGCAGTATTTT.